This paragraph reports one T cell receptor (beta chain). The data are from a study of blood T cell repertoires in COVID-19. Study-level background: Both acute and convalescent COVID-19 samples were obtained from the United States, Italy and Spain. In each case, the material was cDNA or gDNA derived from T cells, B-cell-depleted T cells, or PBMCs.

The CDR3 runs to 15 residues. Germline trimming cut 6 bases from V and 0 bases from J; bases unmatched to any gene: 4. Germline V gene data show CDR1 as MNHEY and CDR2 as SVGAGI. Enrollment of patients from Seattle took place during active infection, with longitudinal follow-up. Authors' processing steps: Reference gene primer amplification yielded estimated nucleated cell counts. The repertoire was sequenced with immunoSEQ multiplex PCR; TCRdb's copy has only in-frame clones and lacks some. From that table come the V and J calls and clone size; the DNA was used to work out D and trimming. The table shows 90,000 or so clones, with 90% occurring only once.

Sequenced sample: peripheral blood. The TCR was taken from a man aged 18 to 29 with COVID-19, enrolled during active disease. This chain connects TRBV6-5 to TRBJ2-1; 8 bases map to TRBD2. CDR3 DNA: TGTGCCAGCAGAACAAGCGGGAGCTCCTACAATGAGCAGTTCTTC. Protein product: CASRTSGSSYNEQFF.